One sample yielded the 11 T cell receptor beta chains listed below, sequenced in a study of T cell clonality in common variable immunodeficiency. Data came from immunoSEQ multiplex PCR; TCRdb stores just in-frame clones and leaves some out. The record shows 40,000 to 55,000 clones for this sample, with no singletons present. The sample consisted of peripheral blood mononuclear cells. The origin of the receptors is a person aged 18-70 years in good health.

A word on this clone: The read falls 3 residues short of the CDR3 end, and the missing part is taken from the germline J gene. The rearrangement uses TRBV30 and TRBJ1-2, with D perhaps matching TRBD1 (6 bases). Germline values: CDR1 GTSNPN, CDR2 SVGIG (reference sequence). There are 15 residues in the CDR3. The part of the CDR3 DNA that was read is TGTGCCTGGTCTAAAGGGCGGGGGGGCTTGGGTGAC. Translating it yields CAWSKGRGGLGD. The full CDR3 is CAWSKGRGGLGDYTF.

In its sample, this clone was seen many times. The read stops 3 residues short of the end of the CDR3; the missing end is completed from the germline J gene. The chain recombines TRBV7-8 with TRBJ2-3, with 7 bases fitting TRBD1. V shed 6 bases and J 4 bases; nucleotides not matched to a gene: 7. This CDR3 has 14 amino acids. Germline CDR1 and CDR2: SGHVS and FQNEAQ. The CDR3 loop reads CASSLSTGADTQYF. The DNA read from the CDR3 is TGTGCCAGCAGTCTATCCACAGGGGCAGATACG.

This clone showed up many times. The part of the CDR3 DNA that was read is TGTGCCAGTAGTTTGGCAGGGGTGGGAACCGGGGAG. Translating gives CASSLAGVGTGE. The whole CDR3 protein reads CASSLAGVGTGELFF. The chain uses TRBV19 and TRBJ2-2; D is perhaps TRBD1 (6 bases). Read coverage stops 3 residues before the CDR3 terminus; the germline J gene supplies the remainder. The CDR3 covers 15 residues. Germline assignment: CDR1 LNHDA and CDR2 SQIVND (reference sequence). V lost 5 bases and J 5 bases, leaving 15 bases between the germline ends.

This clone was seen ten or more times. The read gets to within 3 residues of the CDR3 end, and the germline J gene fills in the rest. V and J are TRBV2 and TRBJ1-5; perhaps TRBD1 as D (5 bases). The germline V and J ends were trimmed by 3 bases and 2 bases, with 8 bases remaining between them. Germline V gene data show CDR1 as SNHLY and CDR2 as FYNNEI. CDR3 size: 14 residues. The CDR3 sequence: CASSDRVGNQPQHF. CDR3 DNA (partial): TGTGCCAGCAGTGACAGGGTAGGCAATCAGCCC.

In this sample, this clone turned up many times. The read ends 3 residues before the CDR3 terminus; that terminus is restored from the germline J gene. The chain couples TRBV5-1 to TRBJ2-1, with 13 positions matching TRBD2. This CDR3 has 16 amino acids. J gave up 8 bases and V 0 bases, and 5 bases lay outside the gene matches. Germline V gene lookup returns CDR1 SGHRS and CDR2 YFSETQ. CDR3 bases read: TGCGCCAGCAGCTTGGGGACTAGCGGGGGTATTGATGAG. It specifies CASSLGTSGGIDE. The CDR3 as a whole reads CASSLGTSGGIDEQFF.

This clone was observed at least ten times. The CDR3 bases that were read are TGTGCCAGCAGTGAAGGGGCGGGCGGGAGCTCCTACGAG. It translates to CASSEGAGGSSYE. The full CDR3 reads CASSEGAGGSSYEQYF. The gene calls are TRBV6-1 and TRBJ2-7, with 7 nucleotides matching TRBD2. Read data end 3 residues before the CDR3 end; the end is taken from the germline J gene. Looked up from germline, CDR1 is MNHNS and CDR2 is SASEGT. The J segment lost 0 bases and the V segment lost 1 base, leaving 6 bases of the junction unmatched. The length of the CDR3 is 16 residues.

This clone was detected ten times or more. The sequenced fragment ends 3 residues before the CDR3 boundary, so the rest is inferred from the germline J gene. The rearrangement joins TRBV20-1 to TRBJ2-3, with TRBD2 matching over 11 bases. From germline, CDR1 is DFQATT and CDR2 SNEGSKA (reference sequence). V lost 5 bases and J lost 3; bases outside the gene matches: 4. This CDR3 has 14 amino acids. CDR3 DNA (partial): TGCAGTGCTGTCGGGACTAGCGGAACAGATACG. It translates to CSAVGTSGTDT. The CDR3, in full, reads CSAVGTSGTDTQYF.

This clone was seen ten or more times. The observed sequence ends 3 residues before the CDR3 terminus, with the missing tail filled in from the germline J gene. The J gene is TRBJ2-3, the V gene TRBV29-1; D perhaps matches TRBD2 (5 bases). Germline CDR1 SQVTM, CDR2 ANQGSEA. The CDR3 totals 15 residues. The covered CDR3 bases are TGCAGCGTATCAAAAGCCAGCTCCTTCGGGGAGACG. Translating gives CSVSKASSFGET. The whole CDR3 protein reads CSVSKASSFGETQYF.

As for this clone: From the germline J gene comes the end of the CDR3, since the read stops 3 residues before it. V is TRBV7-2 and J is TRBJ1-2; D is perhaps TRBD1 (6 bases). The length of the CDR3 is 14 residues. Germline values: CDR1 SGHTA, CDR2 FQGNSA. The CDR3 DNA, read in part, is TGTGCCAGCAGCTTGGAGGGGGGGTCCTACGAC. Amino acids: CASSLEGGSYD. The whole CDR3 sequence is CASSLEGGSYDYTF.

This clone was observed at least ten times. Read sequence stops 3 residues before the CDR3 end, and the germline J gene provides the missing end. The V and J genes are TRBV20-1 and TRBJ1-2; D remains unclear. From germline, CDR1 is DFQATT and CDR2 SNEGSKA (reference sequence). This CDR3 has 16 residues. Trimming removed 1 base from V and 3 bases from J, with 18 bases in between. The CDR3 sequence is CSARVRFPPFHYGYTF. The sequenced part of the CDR3 DNA is TGCAGTGCTAGAGTCAGATTTCCCCCATTCCACTATGGC.

The sample holds a few counts of this clone. CDR3 loop: CASSTGGKSTDTYTF. The CDR3 bases that were read are TGTGCCAGTAGTACCGGGGGAAAGAGCACAGATACC. The rearrangement uses TRBV19 and TRBJ1-2, with a weak D call TRBD1 (5 bases). The CDR3 end lies 3 residues beyond the end of the read and is filled in from the germline J gene. From germline, CDR1 is LNHDA and CDR2 SQIVND (reference sequence). This CDR3 region has 15 residues. Filled out from reference TRBV19 and TRBJ1-2, the complete variable domain reads DGGITQSPKYLFRKEGQNVTLSCEQNLNHDAMYWYRQDPGQGLRLIYYSQIVNDFQKGDIAEGYSVSREKKESFPLTVTSAQKNPTAFYLCASSTGGKSTDTYTFGSGTRLTVV.